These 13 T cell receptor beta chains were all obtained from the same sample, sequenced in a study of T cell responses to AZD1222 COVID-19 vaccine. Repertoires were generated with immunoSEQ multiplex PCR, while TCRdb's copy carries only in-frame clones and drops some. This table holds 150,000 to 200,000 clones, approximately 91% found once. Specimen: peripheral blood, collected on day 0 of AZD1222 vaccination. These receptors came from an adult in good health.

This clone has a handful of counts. In DNA, the CDR3 is TGTGCCAGCAGCTTGGTCGCGGACCGCACCGGGGAGCTGTTTTTT. It is translated as CASSLVADRTGELFF. The genes are TRBV5-4 and TRBJ2-2; D ambiguous. Germline CDR1 is SGHNT and CDR2 is YYREEE (reference sequence). The V gene lost 0 bases and the J gene lost 4 bases, with 10 bases spanning the gap. CDR3 size: 15 residues.

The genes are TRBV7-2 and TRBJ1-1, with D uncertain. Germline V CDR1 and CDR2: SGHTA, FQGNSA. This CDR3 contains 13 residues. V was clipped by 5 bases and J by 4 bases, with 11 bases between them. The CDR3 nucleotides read TGTGCCAGCAGCAGCGGACGGGGCACTGAAGCTTTCTTT. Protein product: CASSSGRGTEAFF.

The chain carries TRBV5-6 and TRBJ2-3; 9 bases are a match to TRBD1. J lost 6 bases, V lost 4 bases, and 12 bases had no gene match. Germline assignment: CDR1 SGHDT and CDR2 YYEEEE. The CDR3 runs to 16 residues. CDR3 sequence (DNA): TGTGCCAGCAGCCTTACCCACAGGGGGCTGTTGGATACGCAGTATTTT. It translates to CASSLTHRGLLDTQYF.

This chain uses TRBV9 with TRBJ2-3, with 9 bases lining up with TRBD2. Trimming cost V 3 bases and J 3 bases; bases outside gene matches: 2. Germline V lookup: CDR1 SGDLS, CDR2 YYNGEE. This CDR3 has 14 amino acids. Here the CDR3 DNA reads TGTGCCAGCAGCGGTAGCGGGAGAACAGATACGCAGTATTTT. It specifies CASSGSGRTDTQYF. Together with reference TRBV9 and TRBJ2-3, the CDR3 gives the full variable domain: DSGVTQTPKHLITATGQRVTLRCSPRSGDLSVYWYQQSLDQGLQFLIQYYNGEERAKGNILERFSAQQFPDLHSELNLSSLELGDSALYFCASSGSGRTDTQYFGPGTRLTVL.

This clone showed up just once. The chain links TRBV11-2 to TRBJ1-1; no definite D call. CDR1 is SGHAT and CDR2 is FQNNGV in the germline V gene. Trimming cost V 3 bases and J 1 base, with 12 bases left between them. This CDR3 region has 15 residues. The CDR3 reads CASSFSALGNTEAFF. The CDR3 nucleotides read TGTGCCAGCAGCTTTTCGGCCCTAGGGAACACTGAAGCTTTCTTT.

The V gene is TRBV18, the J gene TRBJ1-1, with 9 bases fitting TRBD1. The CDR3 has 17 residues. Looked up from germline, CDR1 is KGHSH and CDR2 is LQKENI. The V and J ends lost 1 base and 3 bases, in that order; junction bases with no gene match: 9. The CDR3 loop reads CASSPLGTGYSDTEAFF. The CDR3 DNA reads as TGTGCCAGCTCACCACTCGGGACAGGGTATTCGGACACTGAAGCTTTCTTT.

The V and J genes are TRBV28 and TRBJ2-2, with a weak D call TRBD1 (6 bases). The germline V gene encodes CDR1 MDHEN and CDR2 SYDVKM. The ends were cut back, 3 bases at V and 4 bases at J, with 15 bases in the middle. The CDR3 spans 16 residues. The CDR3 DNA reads TGTGCCAGCAGTTTTGTACAGGGAATGGGCACCGGGGAGCTGTTTTTT. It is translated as CASSFVQGMGTGELFF.

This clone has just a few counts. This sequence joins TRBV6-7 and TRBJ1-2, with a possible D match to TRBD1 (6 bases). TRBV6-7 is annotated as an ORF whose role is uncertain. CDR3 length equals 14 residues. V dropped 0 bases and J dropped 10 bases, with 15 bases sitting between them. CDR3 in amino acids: CASSYSTGKKDYTF. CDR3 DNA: TGTGCCAGCAGTTACTCAACAGGGAAGAAGGACTACACCTTC.

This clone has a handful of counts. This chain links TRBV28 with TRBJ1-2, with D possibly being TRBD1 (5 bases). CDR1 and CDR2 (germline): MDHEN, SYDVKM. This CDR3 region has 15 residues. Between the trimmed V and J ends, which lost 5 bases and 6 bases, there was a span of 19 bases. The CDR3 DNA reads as TGTGCCAGCAGTCTGCGGGGGTTGGTCGGGCATGGCTACACCTTC. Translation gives CASSLRGLVGHGYTF.

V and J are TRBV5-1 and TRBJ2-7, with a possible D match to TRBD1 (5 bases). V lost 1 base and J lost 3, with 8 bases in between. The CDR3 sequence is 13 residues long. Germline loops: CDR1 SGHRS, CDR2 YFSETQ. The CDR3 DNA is TGCGCCAGCAGCTTGTTAGGGGACTACGAGCAGTACTTC. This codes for CASSLLGDYEQYF.

CDR3 in amino acids: CASSQDEDRGQTF. The DNA of the CDR3 is TGCGCCAGCAGCCAGGATGAAGACAGGGGACAAACCTTC. V and J are TRBV4-1 and TRBJ1-2; 8 nucleotides match TRBD1. The CDR3 totals 13 residues. In germline, CDR1 is MGHRA, CDR2 YSYEKL. V lost 3 bases to trimming and J lost 14 bases; unmatched junction nucleotides: 11.

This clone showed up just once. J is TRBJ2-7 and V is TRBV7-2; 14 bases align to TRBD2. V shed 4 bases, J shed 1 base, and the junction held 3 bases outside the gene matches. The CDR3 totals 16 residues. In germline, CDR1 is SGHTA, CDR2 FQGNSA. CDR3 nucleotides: TGTGCCAGCAGCTCCGGGACTAGCGGGAGTTCCTACGAGCAGTACTTC. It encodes CASSSGTSGSSYEQYF.

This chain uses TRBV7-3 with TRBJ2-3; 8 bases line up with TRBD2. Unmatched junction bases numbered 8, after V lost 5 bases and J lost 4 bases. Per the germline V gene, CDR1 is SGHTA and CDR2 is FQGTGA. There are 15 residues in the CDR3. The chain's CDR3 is CASSPSAGEADTQYF. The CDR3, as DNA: TGTGCCAGCAGCCCGTCAGCGGGAGAGGCAGATACGCAGTATTTT. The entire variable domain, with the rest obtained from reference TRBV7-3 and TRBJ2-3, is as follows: GAGVSQTPSNKVTEKGKYVELRCDPISGHTALYWYRQSLGQGPEFLIYFQGTGAADDSGLPNDRFFAVRPEGSVSTLKIQRTERGDSAVYLCASSPSAGEADTQYFGPGTRLTVL.